This TCR beta chain was sequenced for a study of PD-1 blockade in classical Hodgkin lymphoma. Stated time point: cycle 4 day 1 (C4D1), after 6 weeks of nivolumab. Every single patient, without exception, relapsed after autologous stem cell transplantation, and brentuximab vedotin exposure varied. Thawed PBMCs were subjected to magnetic negative selection, which yielded isolated CD8+ T cells. V lost 2 bases, J lost 1 base, and 6 bases stayed unmatched. Germline CDR1 is MGHRA and CDR2 is YSYEKL. CDR3 length: 17 amino acids. The table came from immunoSEQ multiplex PCR; TCRdb's copy has only in-frame clones and leaves some out. The sample contains some 2,500 clones, around 63% of which appear only once.

The V and J genes are TRBV4-1 and TRBJ2-2, with 8 positions matching TRBD1. The origin of this receptor is a human donor with classical Hodgkin lymphoma. Sequences were derived from CD8+ T cells from blood, sampled before the fourth cycle of nivolumab. The CDR3 here is CASSQSPGTGNTGELFF. The DNA of the CDR3 is TGCGCCAGCAGCCAATCCCCCGGGACAGGGAACACCGGGGAGCTGTTTTTT.